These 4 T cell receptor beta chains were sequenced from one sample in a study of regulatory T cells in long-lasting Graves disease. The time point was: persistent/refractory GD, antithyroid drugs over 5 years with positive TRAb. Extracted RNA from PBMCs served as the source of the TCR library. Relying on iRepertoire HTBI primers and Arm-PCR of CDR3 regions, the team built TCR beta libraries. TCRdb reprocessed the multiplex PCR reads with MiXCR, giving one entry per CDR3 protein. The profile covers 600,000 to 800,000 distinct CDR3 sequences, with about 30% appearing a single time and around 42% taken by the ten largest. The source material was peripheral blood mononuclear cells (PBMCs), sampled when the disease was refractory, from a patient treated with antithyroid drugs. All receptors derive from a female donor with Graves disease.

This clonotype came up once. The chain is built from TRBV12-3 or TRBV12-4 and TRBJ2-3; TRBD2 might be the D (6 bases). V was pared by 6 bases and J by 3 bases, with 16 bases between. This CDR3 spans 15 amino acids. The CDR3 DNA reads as TGTGCCAGCAGCCCTAACGGACTATGGACAGATACGCAGTATTTT. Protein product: CASSPNGLWTDTQYF.

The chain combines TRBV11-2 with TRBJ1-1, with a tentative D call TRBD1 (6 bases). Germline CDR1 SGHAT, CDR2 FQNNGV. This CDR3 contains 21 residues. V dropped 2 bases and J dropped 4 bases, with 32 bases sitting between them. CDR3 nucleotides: TGTGCCAGCAGCTTATTCCCCATACTCCCCCCTGACGGCAGGGGATCCACTGAAGCTTTCTTT. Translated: CASSLFPILPPDGRGSTEAFF.

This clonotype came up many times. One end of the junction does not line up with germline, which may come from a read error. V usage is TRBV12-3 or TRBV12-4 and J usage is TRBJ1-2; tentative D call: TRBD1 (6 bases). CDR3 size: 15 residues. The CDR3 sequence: CASSLGGGANYGYTF. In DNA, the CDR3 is TGTGCCAGCAGCTTAGGAGGGGGAGCTAACTATGGCTACACCTTC.

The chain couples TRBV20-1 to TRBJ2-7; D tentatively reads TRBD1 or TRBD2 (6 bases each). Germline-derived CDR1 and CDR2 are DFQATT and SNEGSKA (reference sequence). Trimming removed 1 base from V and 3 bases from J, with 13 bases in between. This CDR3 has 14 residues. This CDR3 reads CSARGGAGGYEQYF. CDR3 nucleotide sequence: TGCAGTGCTAGAGGGGGGGCAGGAGGCTACGAGCAGTACTTC.